These 17 T cell receptor beta chains were all obtained from the same sample, sequenced in a study of cytomegalovirus exposure and HLA in healthy donors. Primers: 60 Vbeta forward and 13 Jbeta reverse. Method: immunoSEQ multiplex PCR; TCRdb's copy keeps in-frame clones and lacks some. Among some 160,000 clones listed, 68% were seen once. The sample comprised PBMCs. The receptor source for this set is a man between 60 and 70 years old in good health and CMV-seronegative.

The chain combines TRBV19 with TRBJ1-1; D gene ambiguous. The CDR3 covers 13 residues. Trimming took off 9 bases at V and 7 bases at J, with 18 bases between the two ends. Looked up from germline, CDR1 is LNHDA and CDR2 is SQIVND (reference sequence). The CDR3 loop is CASSYNRDYEAFF. In nucleotides, the CDR3 is TGTGCCAGCTCATATAACCGAGATTATGAAGCTTTCTTT.

This clone has just a few counts. This chain links TRBV5-1 with TRBJ1-2; 10 bases map to TRBD1. CDR1 is SGHRS, CDR2 YFSETQ, per germline. V shed 7 bases, J shed 6 bases, and the junction held 12 bases outside the gene matches. The CDR3 runs 15 residues. The CDR3 DNA reads as TGCGCCAGCCGGGAATCGACAGGGGGCGCGGATGGCTACACCTTC. Translated, it gives CASRESTGGADGYTF. The variable domain in full, with the rest retrieved from reference TRBV5-1 and TRBJ1-2, is KAGVTQTPRYLIKTRGQQVTLSCSPISGHRSVSWYQQTPGQGLQFLFEYFSETQRNKGNFPGRFSGRQFSNSRSEMNVSTLELGDSALYLCASRESTGGADGYTFGSGTRLTVV.

V gene TRBV27 combines with J gene TRBJ2-7; 9 nucleotides match TRBD2. The CDR3 totals 15 residues. After removal of 8 bases from V and 0 bases from J, the junction contained 8 bases not matched to a gene. The germline gives CDR1 MNHEY, CDR2 SMNVEV (reference sequence). The chain's CDR3 is CASQIAGVNSYEQYF. CDR3 bases: TGTGCCAGCCAAATAGCGGGGGTGAACTCCTACGAGCAGTACTTC.

Note on this clone: This specimen includes other DNA sequences encoding the same CDR3. V is TRBV7-7 and J is TRBJ2-2; D is uncertain. CDR1 is SSHAT, CDR2 FNYEAQ, per germline (reference sequence). The CDR3 is 15 amino acids. The V and J ends lost 1 base and 4 bases respectively, with 10 bases between them. The CDR3, as DNA: TGTGCCAGCAGCTTAGGCTTAGCCGGCACCGGGGAGCTGTTTTTT. Amino acid sequence: CASSLGLAGTGELFF.

V usage is TRBV5-6 and J usage is TRBJ2-7; 8 nucleotides match TRBD2. Per germline, CDR1 SGHDT and CDR2 YYEEEE. Trimming cost V 4 bases and J 6 bases; bases outside gene matches: 9. The CDR3 extends over 14 amino acids. The CDR3 region is CASSPLREVVEQYF. In DNA form, the CDR3 reads TGTGCCAGCAGCCCGCTGCGGGAGGTGGTCGAGCAGTACTTC.

This clone was detected only once. The chain has TRBV28 and TRBJ2-3, with D possibly being TRBD2 (6 bases). The CDR3 is made up of 17 amino acids. Germline V lookup: CDR1 MDHEN, CDR2 SYDVKM. The germline V and J ends were trimmed by 5 bases and 2 bases, with 20 bases remaining between them. DNA of the CDR3: TGTGCCAGCAGTCCACCGACAGCTCGGGGGTTCACAGATACGCAGTATTTT. Protein sequence: CASSPPTARGFTDTQYF.

The chain carries TRBV5-1 and TRBJ2-7; tentative D call: TRBD2 (7 bases). This CDR3 contains 14 residues. Trimming removed 0 bases from V and 6 bases from J, with 13 bases in between. Germline V gives CDR1 SGHRS, CDR2 YFSETQ. The CDR3 loop is CASSLDGGGAEQYF. For the CDR3, the DNA is TGCGCCAGCAGCTTGGATGGAGGGGGGGCCGAGCAGTACTTC.

The chain couples TRBV19 to TRBJ1-2, with D maybe TRBD1 (6 bases). The CDR3 spans 14 residues. Germline-derived CDR1 and CDR2 are LNHDA and SQIVND (reference sequence). The V end was cut by 3 bases, the J end by 7 bases, with 15 bases between. The CDR3 nucleotides read TGTGCCAGTAGTATCGGAGGACAGCAGAGTGGCTACACCTTC. Amino acid sequence: CASSIGGQQSGYTF.

The chain employs TRBV15 and TRBJ2-5; 7 bases match TRBD1. The CDR3 length is 14 residues. The V gene end was trimmed by 3 bases and the J gene end by 5 bases; junction bases not matched to a gene: 6. Germline values: CDR1 LNHNV, CDR2 YYDKDF (reference sequence). DNA of the CDR3: TGTGCCACCAGCAGGAAAGGGGGCCTCGAGACCCAGTACTTC. It specifies CATSRKGGLETQYF. The entire variable domain, with the rest obtained from reference TRBV15 and TRBJ2-5, is as follows: DAMVIQNPRYQVTQFGKPVTLSCSQTLNHNVMYWYQQKSSQAPKLLFHYYDKDFNNEADTPDNFQSRRPNTSFCFLDIRSPGLGDTAMYLCATSRKGGLETQYFGPGTRLLVL.

This clone has a handful of counts. The V and J genes are TRBV7-8 and TRBJ2-1; the match to TRBD1 covers 7 bases. The V gene's germline CDR1 is SGHVS and CDR2 FQNEAQ. V dropped 2 bases and J dropped 4; count of bases not matched to a gene: 5. The CDR3 has 15 residues. The CDR3 bases are TGTGCCAGCAGCTTAAGACAGGGAGCTTACAATGAGCAGTTCTTC. It translates to CASSLRQGAYNEQFF.

The chain links TRBV6-1 to TRBJ1-2; the D gene is possibly TRBD1 (5 bases). Deletions cut 6 bases from V and 6 bases from J, with 11 bases between. The germline gives CDR1 MNHNS, CDR2 SASEGT. This CDR3 contains 12 residues. CDR3 loop: CASRAQGHGYTF. In nucleotides, the CDR3 is TGTGCCAGCAGGGCCCAGGGTCATGGCTACACCTTC.

CDR3 DNA: TGTGCCAGTAGTATTGCGGGTTACTCCTACAATGAGCAGTTCTTC. It specifies CASSIAGYSYNEQFF. V gene TRBV19 combines with J gene TRBJ2-1; perhaps TRBD2 as D (5 bases). Deletions cut 3 bases from V and 0 bases from J, with 9 bases between. Germline values: CDR1 LNHDA, CDR2 SQIVND (reference sequence). The CDR3 spans 15 residues.

V gene TRBV11-3 combines with J gene TRBJ1-1; no clear D. This CDR3 comprises 14 residues. Germline V gives CDR1 SGHNT, CDR2 YENEEA. V was pared by 5 bases and J by 8 bases, with 18 bases between. For the CDR3, the DNA is TGTGCCAGCAGCCCCGGACGGGCGAGGGCGGAAGCTTTCTTT. Encoded protein: CASSPGRARAEAFF. Full variable domain (outside the CDR3, taken from reference TRBV11-3 and TRBJ1-1): EAGVVQSPRYKIIEKKQPVAFWCNPISGHNTLYWYLQNLGQGPELLIRYENEEAVDDSQLPKDRFSAERLKGVDSTLKIQPAELGDSAVYLCASSPGRARAEAFFGQGTRLTVV.

This CDR3 is CASSPGLAVGDEQFF. The CDR3 DNA follows: TGTGCCAGCAGCCCGGGACTAGCGGTAGGGGATGAGCAGTTCTTC. This chain joins TRBV5-6 and TRBJ2-1; 11 nucleotides line up with TRBD2. V lost 4 bases to trimming and J lost 8 bases; unmatched junction nucleotides: 8. The germline gives CDR1 SGHDT, CDR2 YYEEEE. The CDR3 totals 15 residues.

The chain uses TRBV30 and TRBJ1-2, with 9 positions matching TRBD1. The CDR3 runs 14 residues. V shed 1 base and J 2 bases; nucleotides not matched to a gene: 2. Germline lookup yields CDR1 GTSNPN and CDR2 SVGIG (reference sequence). CDR3 sequence reads: CAWSDGTGNYGYTF. DNA for the CDR3: TGTGCCTGGAGTGACGGGACAGGGAACTATGGCTACACCTTC.

The sample holds a few counts of this clone. The V and J genes are TRBV30 and TRBJ2-7; 8 bases map to TRBD2. The CDR3 is made up of 15 amino acids. V trimming: 0 bases; J trimming: 5 bases; junction bases outside the gene matches: 9. Germline CDR1 reads GTSNPN; CDR2 reads SVGIG (reference sequence). The CDR3, as DNA: TGTGCCTGGAGTGTATCGAGCGGGAGTTGGAACGAGCAGTACTTC. Its protein product is CAWSVSSGSWNEQYF.

J is TRBJ1-6 and V is TRBV2; D remains unclear. The germline CDR1 and CDR2 sequences are SNHLY and FYNNEI. The CDR3 loop spans 15 amino acids. V was cut by 6 bases and J by 9 bases, with 18 bases left in between. The CDR3 DNA follows: TGTGCCAGCAGCAGAATCGGGGTCGAGGCTTCACCCCTCCACTTT. This codes for CASSRIGVEASPLHF.